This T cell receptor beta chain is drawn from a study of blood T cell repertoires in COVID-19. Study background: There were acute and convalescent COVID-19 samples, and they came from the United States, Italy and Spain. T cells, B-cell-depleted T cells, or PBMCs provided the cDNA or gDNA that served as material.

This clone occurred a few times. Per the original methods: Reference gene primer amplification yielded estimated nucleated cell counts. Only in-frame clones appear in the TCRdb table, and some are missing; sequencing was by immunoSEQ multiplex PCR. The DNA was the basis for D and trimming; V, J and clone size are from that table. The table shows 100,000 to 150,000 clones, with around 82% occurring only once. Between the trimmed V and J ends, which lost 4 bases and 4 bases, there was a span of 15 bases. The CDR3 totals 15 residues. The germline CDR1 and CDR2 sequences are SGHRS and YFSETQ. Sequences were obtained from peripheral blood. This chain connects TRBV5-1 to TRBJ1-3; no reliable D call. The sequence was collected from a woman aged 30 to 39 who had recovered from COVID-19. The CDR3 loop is CASSLNGGEGNTIYF. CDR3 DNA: TGCGCCAGCAGCCTAAATGGCGGGGAAGGAAACACCATATATTTT. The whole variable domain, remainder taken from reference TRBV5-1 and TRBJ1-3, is KAGVTQTPRYLIKTRGQQVTLSCSPISGHRSVSWYQQTPGQGLQFLFEYFSETQRNKGNFPGRFSGRQFSNSRSEMNVSTLELGDSALYLCASSLNGGEGNTIYFGEGSWLTVV.